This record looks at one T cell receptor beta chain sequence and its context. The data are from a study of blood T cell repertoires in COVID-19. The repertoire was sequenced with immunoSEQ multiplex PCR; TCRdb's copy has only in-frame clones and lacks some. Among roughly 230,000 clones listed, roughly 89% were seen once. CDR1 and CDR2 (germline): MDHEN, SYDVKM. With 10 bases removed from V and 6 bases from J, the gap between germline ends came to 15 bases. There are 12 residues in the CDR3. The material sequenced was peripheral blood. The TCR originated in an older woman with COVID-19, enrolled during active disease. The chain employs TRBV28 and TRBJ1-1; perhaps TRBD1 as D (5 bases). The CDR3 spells CATRQGGAEAFF. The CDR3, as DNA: TGTGCCACCCGGCAGGGAGGGGCTGAAGCTTTCTTT.